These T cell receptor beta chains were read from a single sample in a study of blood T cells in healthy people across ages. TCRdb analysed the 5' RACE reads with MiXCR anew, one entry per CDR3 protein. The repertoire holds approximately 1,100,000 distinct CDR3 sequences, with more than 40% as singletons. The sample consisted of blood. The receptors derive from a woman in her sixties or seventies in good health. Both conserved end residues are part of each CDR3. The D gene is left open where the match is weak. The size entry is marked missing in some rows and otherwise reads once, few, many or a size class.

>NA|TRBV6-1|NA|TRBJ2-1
CANSQAREYNEQFF
TGTGCCAACAGTCAGGCCAGGGAATACAATGAGCAGTTCTTC
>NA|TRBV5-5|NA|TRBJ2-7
CASSVLAGDRNEQYF
TGTGCCAGCAGCGTACTCGCGGGAGACAGGAATGAGCAGTACTTC
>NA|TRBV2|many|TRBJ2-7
CASSDGPPDYEQYF
TGTGCCAGCAGTGACGGCCCCCCAGACTACGAGCAGTACTTC
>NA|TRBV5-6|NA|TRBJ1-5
CASSLGPFSSQPQHF
TGTGCCAGCAGCTTAGGTCCCTTTAGTAGTCAGCCCCAGCATTTT
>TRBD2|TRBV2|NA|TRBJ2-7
CASSDLGSGSIYEQYF
TGTGCCAGCAGTGATTTAGGTAGCGGGAGTATCTACGAGCAGTACTTC
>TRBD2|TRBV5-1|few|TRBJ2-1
CASSLGAGGVNEQFF
TGCGCCAGCAGCTTGGGTGCGGGAGGGGTCAATGAGCAGTTCTTC
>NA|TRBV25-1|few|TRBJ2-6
CATSTANSGANVLTF
TGTGCCACTTCGACAGCTAACTCTGGGGCCAACGTCCTGACTTTC
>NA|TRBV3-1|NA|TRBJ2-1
CASTPSTGFEQFF
TGTGCCAGCACTCCTTCCACAGGTTTCGAGCAGTTCTTC
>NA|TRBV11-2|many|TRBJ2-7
CASSSQTYEQYF
TGTGCCAGCAGCTCCCAGACCTACGAGCAGTACTTC
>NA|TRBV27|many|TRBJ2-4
CASSFAGQQNIQYF
TGTGCCAGCAGTTTCGCGGGACAACAAAACATTCAGTACTTC
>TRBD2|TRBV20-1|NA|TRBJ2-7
CSASPSGHYEQYF
TGCAGTGCTAGCCCTAGCGGACACTACGAGCAGTACTTC
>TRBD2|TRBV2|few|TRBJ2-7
CASSEALSGISYEQYF
TGTGCCAGCAGTGAAGCGCTGAGCGGGATTTCCTACGAGCAGTACTTC
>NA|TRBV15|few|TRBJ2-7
CATGLLAGEQYF
TGTGCCACCGGACTTCTGGCGGGGGAGCAGTACTTC
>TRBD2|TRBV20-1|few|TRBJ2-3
CSATGLAGVSDTQYF
TGCAGTGCTACAGGACTAGCGGGAGTTTCAGATACGCAGTATTTT
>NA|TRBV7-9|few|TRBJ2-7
CASWQGMNEQYF
TGTGCCAGCTGGCAGGGGATGAACGAGCAGTACTTC
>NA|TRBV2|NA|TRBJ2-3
CASRDFTDTQYF
TGTGCCAGCAGGGACTTCACAGATACGCAGTATTTT
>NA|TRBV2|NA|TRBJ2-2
CASTGIWGVSGELFF
TGTGCCAGCACCGGAATCTGGGGTGTATCCGGGGAGCTGTTTTTT
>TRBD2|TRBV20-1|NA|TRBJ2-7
CSAPILADSYEQYF
TGCAGTGCCCCAATACTAGCGGACTCCTACGAGCAGTACTTC
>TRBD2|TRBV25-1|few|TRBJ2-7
CASSEGGRGRGRISYEQYF
TGTGCCAGCAGTGAGGGTGGGAGGGGACGAGGGAGAATCTCCTACGAGCAGTACTTC
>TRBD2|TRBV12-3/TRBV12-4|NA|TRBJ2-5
CASSLGSSGSRPTPYF
TGTGCCAGCAGTTTAGGGTCTAGCGGGAGTCGGCCGACCCCGTACTTC
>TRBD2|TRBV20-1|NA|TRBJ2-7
CSAPLAGVRGEQYF
TGCAGTGCCCCCCTAGCGGGAGTGAGGGGCGAGCAGTACTTC
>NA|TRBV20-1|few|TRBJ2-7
CSATQAISYEQYF
TGCAGTGCCACACAGGCAATTAGCTACGAGCAGTACTTC
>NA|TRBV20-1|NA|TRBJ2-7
CSAPLPGTPSYEQYF
TGCAGTGCCCCACTCCCGGGGACTCCCTCCTACGAGCAGTACTTC
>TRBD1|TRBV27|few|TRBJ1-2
CATYRGDYGYTF
TGTGCCACCTACAGGGGGGACTATGGCTACACCTTC
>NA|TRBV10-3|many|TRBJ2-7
CALGTPYEQYF
TGTGCCTTAGGGACACCCTACGAGCAGTACTTC
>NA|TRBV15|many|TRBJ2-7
CATRDPASYEQYF
TGTGCCACCCGGGATCCGGCCTCCTACGAGCAGTACTTC